Listed below are T cell receptor beta chains from one sample, sequenced in a study of T cell repertoires in cytomegalovirus infection. TCRdb re-analysed the reads in MiXCR, keeping a single row per CDR3 protein. The sample lists around 280,000 distinct CDR3 sequences; approximately 14% were seen once. Material for sequencing was PBMCs. The receptors here all came from a human donor in good health (CMV status not recorded). Some clones in this sample may be carry-over from other donors' samples. CDR3s include the opening cysteine and the closing phenylalanine or tryptophan. D genes are given only for firm matches. Rows give clone size only sometimes, using once, few, many, or a class for an expanded clone.

d_gene: -; v_gene: TRBV6-2/TRBV6-3; abundance: many; j_gene: TRBJ2-1; CDR3nt: TGTGCCAGCACCCCCCGGGACTCCGATTACAATGAGCAGTTCTTC; CDR3aa: CASTPRDSDYNEQFF
d_gene: TRBD1; v_gene: TRBV6-2/TRBV6-3; abundance: many; j_gene: TRBJ1-5; CDR3nt: TGTGCCAGCAGTTCCTACAGGGGAGGCAGCAATCAGCCCCAGCATTTT; CDR3aa: CASSSYRGGSNQPQHF
d_gene: -; v_gene: TRBV20-1; abundance: many; j_gene: TRBJ2-5; CDR3nt: TGCAGTGCTAGGGTGGTAGTCCGCCCGGAGACCCAGTACTTC; CDR3aa: CSARVVVRPETQYF
d_gene: -; v_gene: TRBV7-2; abundance: many; j_gene: TRBJ1-1; CDR3nt: TGTGCCAGCAGTACTAAAGTGAACACTGAAGCTTTCTTT; CDR3aa: CASSTKVNTEAFF
d_gene: -; v_gene: TRBV5-4; abundance: -; j_gene: TRBJ2-7; CDR3nt: TGTGCCAGCAGCTTGGTCCCCGACTCCCACGGGCAGTACTTC; CDR3aa: CASSLVPDSHGQYF
d_gene: -; v_gene: TRBV20-1; abundance: few; j_gene: TRBJ1-2; CDR3nt: TGCAGTGCTTCTGTTAACTATGGCTACACCTTC; CDR3aa: CSASVNYGYTF
d_gene: -; v_gene: TRBV19; abundance: -; j_gene: TRBJ1-1; CDR3nt: TGTGCCAGTAGTATAGTGGAGGGGACGAACACTGAAGCTTTCTTT; CDR3aa: CASSIVEGTNTEAFF
d_gene: TRBD1; v_gene: TRBV7-9; abundance: few; j_gene: TRBJ2-1; CDR3nt: TGTGCCAGCAGCTTTACCCCGGGACAGGGTGTCAATGAGCAGTTCTTC; CDR3aa: CASSFTPGQGVNEQFF
d_gene: TRBD1; v_gene: TRBV6-2/TRBV6-3; abundance: many; j_gene: TRBJ2-5; CDR3nt: TGTGCCAGCAGTCTACAGGGGGTCGGGGAGACCCAGTACTTC; CDR3aa: CASSLQGVGETQYF
d_gene: -; v_gene: TRBV11-3; abundance: many; j_gene: TRBJ1-4; CDR3nt: TGTGCCAGCAGCATCCCGGGCTGGCTGCCGGTTGGGTTTGAAAAACTGTTTTTT; CDR3aa: CASSIPGWLPVGFEKLFF
d_gene: TRBD1; v_gene: TRBV6-1; abundance: many; j_gene: TRBJ2-1; CDR3nt: TGTGCCGCAGGGGGAGACTCCTACAATGAGCAGTTCTTC; CDR3aa: CAAGGDSYNEQFF
d_gene: TRBD1; v_gene: TRBV6-2/TRBV6-3; abundance: -; j_gene: TRBJ1-6; CDR3nt: TGTGCCAGCAGTAAATACGGACAGGGGAATTCACCCCTCCACTTT; CDR3aa: CASSKYGQGNSPLHF
d_gene: -; v_gene: TRBV11-2; abundance: many; j_gene: TRBJ2-3; CDR3nt: TGTGCCAGCAGCTCATCCCCCTTCGGTACGCAGTATTTT; CDR3aa: CASSSSPFGTQYF
d_gene: -; v_gene: TRBV6-2/TRBV6-3; abundance: -; j_gene: TRBJ1-1; CDR3nt: TGTGCCAGCAGTTACTTACAGACCCTCGGTGAAGCTTTCTTT; CDR3aa: CASSYLQTLGEAFF
d_gene: -; v_gene: TRBV10-3; abundance: many; j_gene: TRBJ2-3; CDR3nt: TGTGCCATCAGTGTCCAGCAGGGCCATGGCCCATCAAACACAGATACGCAGTATTTT; CDR3aa: CAISVQQGHGPSNTDTQYF
d_gene: -; v_gene: TRBV5-1; abundance: -; j_gene: TRBJ2-2; CDR3nt: TGCGCCAGCAGATTGGGGGCTAACACCGGGGAGCTGTTTTTT; CDR3aa: CASRLGANTGELFF
d_gene: TRBD1; v_gene: TRBV12-3/TRBV12-4; abundance: many; j_gene: TRBJ2-1; CDR3nt: TGTGCCAGCACCCCCGCAGGGGGAAAATACAATGAGCAGTTCTTC; CDR3aa: CASTPAGGKYNEQFF
d_gene: -; v_gene: TRBV5-5; abundance: many; j_gene: TRBJ1-2; CDR3nt: TGTGCCAGCAGCCATGACAGCAACTATGGCTACACCTTC; CDR3aa: CASSHDSNYGYTF
d_gene: -; v_gene: TRBV7-2; abundance: many; j_gene: TRBJ2-5; CDR3nt: TGTGCCAGCAGCTTAGCCCCTAGCAAGGTGACCCAGTACTTC; CDR3aa: CASSLAPSKVTQYF
d_gene: TRBD2; v_gene: TRBV6-8; abundance: -; j_gene: TRBJ2-7; CDR3nt: TGTGCCAGCAGTTACCCCGGGGGGACGTCCTACGAGCAGTACTTC; CDR3aa: CASSYPGGTSYEQYF
d_gene: -; v_gene: TRBV15; abundance: -; j_gene: TRBJ2-7; CDR3nt: TGTGCCACCTTAGATAGCTCCTACGAGCAGTACTTC; CDR3aa: CATLDSSYEQYF
d_gene: TRBD1; v_gene: TRBV11-2; abundance: -; j_gene: TRBJ2-5; CDR3nt: TGTGCCAGCAGCCAGACAGGGGCTGAGACCCAGTACTTC; CDR3aa: CASSQTGAETQYF
d_gene: -; v_gene: TRBV6-2/TRBV6-3; abundance: -; j_gene: TRBJ1-6; CDR3nt: TGTGCCAGCAGTTACTCGACGGGGAGCTCCTATAATTCACCCCTCCACTTT; CDR3aa: CASSYSTGSSYNSPLHF
d_gene: TRBD1; v_gene: TRBV28; abundance: few; j_gene: TRBJ1-2; CDR3nt: TGTGCCAGCAGCTCGGGACAGGGGATTTACGGCTACACCTTC; CDR3aa: CASSSGQGIYGYTF
d_gene: -; v_gene: TRBV29-1; abundance: -; j_gene: TRBJ1-2; CDR3nt: TGCAGCGCTCCGACAGGAAACTATGGCTACACCTTC; CDR3aa: CSAPTGNYGYTF
d_gene: -; v_gene: TRBV6-6; abundance: -; j_gene: TRBJ1-1; CDR3nt: TGTGCCAGCAGTTCCACTCGGGGGATTCGGACTGAAGCTTTCTTT; CDR3aa: CASSSTRGIRTEAFF
d_gene: TRBD2; v_gene: TRBV28; abundance: many; j_gene: TRBJ2-1; CDR3nt: TGTGCCAGCAGACCTCCCGGACTAGCGGGTGAGCAGTTCTTC; CDR3aa: CASRPPGLAGEQFF